The 25 T cell receptor beta chains below come from one sample, sequenced in a study of T cells after yellow fever vaccination. TCRdb redid the calling of the 5' RACE reads with MiXCR, one entry per CDR3 protein. The data hold fewer than 650,000 distinct CDR3 sequences, with about a fifth observed a single time. The starting material was PBMCs, obtained less than 25 days after the first yellow fever vaccination. These receptors were collected from a man in his late teens or twenties who received the YFV17D yellow fever vaccine.

The chain couples TRBV20-1 to TRBJ1-2; TRBD1 is a possible D gene (5 bases). Germline values: CDR1 DFQATT, CDR2 SNEGSKA (reference sequence). The ends were cut back, 3 bases at V and 4 bases at J, with 15 bases in the middle. This CDR3 is 14 amino acids long. Here the CDR3 reads CSASEAGILYGYTF. The CDR3 DNA sequence: TGCAGTGCTAGTGAAGCAGGGATCCTCTATGGCTACACCTTC.

The sample holds a few counts of this clonotype. The chain employs TRBV7-9 and TRBJ1-4; TRBD1 aligns across 9 bases. Per the germline V gene, CDR1 is SEHNR and CDR2 is FQNEAQ (reference sequence). V lost 1 base, J lost 8 bases, and 8 bases stayed unmatched. The CDR3 extends over 16 amino acids. The CDR3 DNA sequence: TGTGCCAGCAGCTTAGTCTGGACAGGGGTTCAGGAAAAACTGTTTTTT. As protein: CASSLVWTGVQEKLFF.

This clonotype has only a few counts. This chain connects TRBV27 to TRBJ1-2; 7 nucleotides match TRBD1. V was pared by 5 bases and J by 4 bases, with 10 bases of the junction left unmatched. CDR1 is MNHEY, CDR2 SMNVEV, per germline (reference sequence). The CDR3 has 15 residues. CDR3 loop: CASSHTTGMSYGYTF. For the CDR3, the DNA is TGTGCCAGCAGTCACACGACAGGGATGAGCTATGGCTACACCTTC.

This clonotype was seen only a few times. The rearrangement links TRBV5-1 to TRBJ1-6; D uncertain. Trimming left V 6 bases short and J 10 bases short, with 14 bases between. Per germline, CDR1 SGHRS and CDR2 YFSETQ. This CDR3 has 13 amino acids. The CDR3 nucleotides read TGCGCCAGCACGGATCGTCACGGGTCACCCCTCCACTTT. Translated: CASTDRHGSPLHF.

This chain links TRBV3-1 with TRBJ1-1, with a weak D call TRBD1 (6 bases). The germline CDR1 and CDR2 sequences are LGHDT and YNNKEL (reference sequence). CDR3 size: 14 residues. Trimming removed 3 bases at V and 4 bases at J, with 12 bases between. CDR3 sequence: CASSHSGEGTEAFF. CDR3 in DNA: TGTGCCAGCAGCCACTCAGGGGAGGGCACTGAAGCTTTCTTT.

The V and J genes are TRBV7-3 and TRBJ2-1, with 7 nucleotides matching TRBD2. V dropped 5 bases and J dropped 5; count of bases not matched to a gene: 15. The V gene's germline CDR1 is SGHTA and CDR2 FQGTGA. The CDR3 is 17 residues long. The CDR3 spells CASSPSAVRGGNNEQFF. The CDR3 nucleotides read TGTGCCAGCAGCCCGTCTGCGGTGAGGGGAGGGAACAATGAGCAGTTCTTC.

This clonotype was seen a handful of times. The V and J genes are TRBV5-4 and TRBJ1-1; D not certain. The germline V and J ends were trimmed by 7 bases and 0 bases, with 10 bases remaining between them. Germline V lookup: CDR1 SGHNT, CDR2 YYREEE (reference sequence). The CDR3 is 13 amino acids. CDR3 residues: CASGSTVNTEAFF. The CDR3 DNA is TGTGCCAGCGGATCCACAGTGAACACTGAAGCTTTCTTT.

This chain connects TRBV18 to TRBJ2-7; TRBD2 matches at 7 bases. In germline, CDR1 is KGHSH, CDR2 LQKENI. V trimming: 8 bases; J trimming: 4 bases; junction bases outside the gene matches: 14. This CDR3 spans 15 amino acids. The CDR3 region is CASQPLGGEQYEQYF. Written as DNA, the CDR3 is TGTGCCAGCCAACCCCTGGGGGGGGAACAATACGAGCAGTACTTC.

The V call is TRBV10-3, the J call TRBJ1-2; TRBD1 aligns across 11 bases. CDR3 length equals 18 residues. V lost 5 bases, J lost 3 bases, and 14 bases stayed unmatched. CDR1 and CDR2 (germline): ENHRY, SYGVKD. In DNA, the CDR3 is TGTGCCATCAGTCACCCCCCGGGAGGGACAGGGGGGGACTATGGCTACACCTTC. This sequence encodes CAISHPPGGTGGDYGYTF.

This clonotype was seen more than once but under ten times. The chain employs TRBV20-1 and TRBJ2-3, with 10 bases matching TRBD2. Germline CDR1 reads DFQATT; CDR2 reads SNEGSKA (reference sequence). The CDR3 extends over 17 amino acids. Trimming removed 6 bases from V and 5 bases from J; junction bases left unmatched: 17. Here the CDR3 reads CSAKRWAAGGPGDTQYF. The CDR3 nucleotides read TGCAGTGCGAAGAGATGGGCAGCGGGGGGGCCAGGAGATACGCAGTATTTT.

There are a few counts of this clonotype. This chain joins TRBV29-1 and TRBJ2-7; 9 positions agree with TRBD1. CDR3 length equals 12 residues. Germline CDR1 SQVTM, CDR2 ANQGSEA. The V and J ends lost 7 bases and 6 bases, in that order; junction bases with no gene match: 7. The CDR3 coding sequence is TGCAGCGCTACAGGGGGCAGGGTCGAGCAGTACGTC. Translating it yields CSATGGRVEQYV.

This clonotype was detected a few times. The V and J genes are TRBV27 and TRBJ1-2; 7 bases align to TRBD1. CDR1 and CDR2 (germline): MNHEY, SMNVEV (reference sequence). Unmatched junction bases numbered 12, after V lost 4 bases and J lost 1 base. There are 17 residues in the CDR3. The CDR3 is CASSSITWTGLNYGYTF. In DNA form, the CDR3 reads TGTGCCAGCAGTTCAATAACCTGGACAGGACTTAACTATGGCTACACCTTC.

This clonotype has more than one count but fewer than ten. The chain's CDR3 is CASSTGTEGKLFF. The CDR3 DNA is TGTGCCAGCAGTACCGGGACAGAGGGAAAGCTGTTTTTT. The chain employs TRBV12-3 or TRBV12-4 and TRBJ2-2; 7 bases are shared with TRBD1. The trim removed 5 bases at V and 12 bases at J, leaving 9 bases unmatched. CDR3 length equals 13 residues.

This clonotype was seen only a few times. CDR3 amino acids: CASSRGTSGPYEQYF. CDR3 sequence (DNA): TGTGCCAGCAGCCGAGGGACTAGCGGACCCTACGAGCAGTACTTC. V is TRBV3-1 and J is TRBJ2-7, with 11 bases matching TRBD2. V lost 4 bases to trimming and J lost 2 bases; unmatched junction nucleotides: 4. The germline V gene encodes CDR1 LGHDT and CDR2 YNNKEL (reference sequence). This CDR3 region has 15 residues.

There are a few counts of this clonotype. The V call is TRBV3-1, the J call TRBJ1-1; unclear D gene. Germline V CDR1 and CDR2: LGHDT, YNNKEL (reference sequence). The CDR3 runs to 13 residues. Trimming shortened V by 0 bases and J by 10 bases, and 12 bases separated the two germline ends. The CDR3 reads CASSQEGVGRAFF. The CDR3 nucleotides are TGTGCCAGCAGCCAAGAAGGTGTGGGGAGAGCTTTCTTT.

This clonotype was counted between two and nine times. J is TRBJ2-3 and V is TRBV20-1, with D uncertain. V was trimmed by 5 bases and J by 7 bases, leaving 7 bases between them. The CDR3 spans 10 residues. Germline V lookup: CDR1 DFQATT, CDR2 SNEGSKA (reference sequence). The CDR3 here is CSAGAYTQYF. The CDR3 DNA reads TGCAGTGCTGGAGCGTATACGCAGTATTTT.

The chain joins TRBV11-1 to TRBJ2-2; TRBD2 aligns across 9 bases. Germline V CDR1 and CDR2: SGHAT, FQDESV (reference sequence). The V gene end was trimmed by 2 bases and the J gene end by 2 bases; junction bases not matched to a gene: 9. This CDR3 comprises 18 residues. The CDR3 DNA sequence: TGTGCCAGCAGCTTATTGGGGAGGACTAGCGTCAACACCGGGGAGCTGTTTTTT. Amino acid sequence: CASSLLGRTSVNTGELFF.

The chain uses TRBV27 and TRBJ1-2; D ambiguous. The germline V gene encodes CDR1 MNHEY and CDR2 SMNVEV (reference sequence). V was shortened by 0 bases and J by 2 bases, with 7 bases between the two germline ends. This CDR3 is 14 amino acids long. CDR3 residues: CASSLSSWNYGYTF. The DNA of the CDR3 is TGTGCCAGCAGTTTATCTTCTTGGAACTATGGCTACACCTTC.

This clonotype has a handful of counts. The chain has TRBV2 and TRBJ1-1; D is unclear. The CDR3 consists of 13 residues. Germline loops: CDR1 SNHLY, CDR2 FYNNEI. Trimming stripped 6 bases from V and 8 bases from J, with 16 bases between. Here the CDR3 reads CASSKARNGEAFF. Here the CDR3 DNA reads TGTGCCAGCAGCAAAGCCAGAAACGGAGAAGCTTTCTTT.

This sequence joins TRBV20-1 and TRBJ2-4, with a weak D call TRBD1 (6 bases). Trimming removed 6 bases from V and 0 bases from J, with 21 bases in between. The germline V gene has CDR1 DFQATT and CDR2 SNEGSKA (reference sequence). The CDR3 is 17 residues long. Here the CDR3 reads CSARRRYRVLAKNIQYF. CDR3 coding DNA: TGCAGTGCCCGCAGGAGATACAGGGTACTAGCCAAAAACATTCAGTACTTC.

This clonotype came up a few times. The rearrangement links TRBV6-5 to TRBJ2-1; 8 bases match TRBD1. V lost 2 bases to trimming and J lost 7 bases; unmatched junction nucleotides: 10. The germline V gene encodes CDR1 MNHEY and CDR2 SVGAGI. The CDR3 contains 16 residues. The CDR3 loop is CASSYAGGQGINEQFF. The CDR3 nucleotides read TGTGCCAGCAGTTACGCTGGAGGACAGGGTATTAATGAGCAGTTCTTC.

This clonotype was seen a few times. The chain is built from TRBV3-1 and TRBJ1-2; no reliable D call. Trimming removed 4 bases at V and 3 bases at J, with 12 bases between. There are 14 residues in the CDR3. The germline V gene encodes CDR1 LGHDT and CDR2 YNNKEL (reference sequence). The CDR3 region has the DNA TGTGCCAGCAGCCCCACGGAGGGATACTATGGCTACACCTTC. Encoded protein: CASSPTEGYYGYTF.

This clonotype was observed a handful of times. The rearrangement joins TRBV5-1 to TRBJ2-1, with D possibly being TRBD2 (6 bases). The V gene's germline CDR1 is SGHRS and CDR2 YFSETQ. V shed 3 bases and J shed 2 bases, with 21 bases lying between them. The CDR3 runs to 18 residues. CDR3 coding DNA: TGCGCCAGCAGCTCGGTTGGAACGTTAGCGGCCCCCTACAATGAGCAGTTCTTC. Its translation is CASSSVGTLAAPYNEQFF.

The V gene is TRBV5-8, the J gene TRBJ1-5; D is possibly TRBD1 (6 bases). Germline assignment: CDR1 SGHTS and CDR2 YDEGEE. There are 15 residues in the CDR3. The V and J ends lost 4 bases and 0 bases respectively, with 11 bases between them. CDR3: CASSKGGYSNQPQHF. The CDR3 nucleotides read TGTGCCAGCAGCAAGGGGGGCTATAGCAATCAGCCCCAGCATTTT.

The chain uses TRBV9 and TRBJ1-2; 8 nucleotides match TRBD1. Germline V lookup: CDR1 SGDLS, CDR2 YYNGEE. The CDR3 covers 12 residues. The junction had 4 bases not matched to a gene; V was cut back by 4 bases and J by 8 bases. The CDR3 here is CASSRQGSGYTF. The CDR3 coding sequence is TGTGCCAGCAGCAGACAGGGGAGCGGCTACACCTTC.